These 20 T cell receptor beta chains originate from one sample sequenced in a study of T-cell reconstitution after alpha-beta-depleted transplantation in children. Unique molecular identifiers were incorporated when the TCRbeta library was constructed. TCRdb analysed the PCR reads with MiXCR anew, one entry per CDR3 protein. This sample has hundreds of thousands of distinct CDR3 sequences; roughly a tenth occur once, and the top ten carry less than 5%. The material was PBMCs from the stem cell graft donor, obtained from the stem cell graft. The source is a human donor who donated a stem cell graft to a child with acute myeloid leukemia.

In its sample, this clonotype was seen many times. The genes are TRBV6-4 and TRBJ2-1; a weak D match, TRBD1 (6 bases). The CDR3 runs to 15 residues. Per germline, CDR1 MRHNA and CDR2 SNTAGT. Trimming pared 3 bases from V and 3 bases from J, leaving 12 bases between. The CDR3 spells CASSEDSALYNEQFF. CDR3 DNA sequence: TGTGCCAGCAGTGAGGACAGTGCTCTCTACAATGAGCAGTTCTTC.

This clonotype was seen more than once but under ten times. The CDR3 DNA sequence: TGTGCCTGGAGTGAGGGGGTGGCCTACGAGCAGTACTTC. It yields the protein CAWSEGVAYEQYF. This rearrangement joins TRBV30 to TRBJ2-7; D perhaps matches TRBD1 (6 bases). The CDR3 runs 13 residues. V was shortened by 1 base and J by 2 bases, with 9 bases between the two germline ends. The germline V gene has CDR1 GTSNPN and CDR2 SVGIG (reference sequence).

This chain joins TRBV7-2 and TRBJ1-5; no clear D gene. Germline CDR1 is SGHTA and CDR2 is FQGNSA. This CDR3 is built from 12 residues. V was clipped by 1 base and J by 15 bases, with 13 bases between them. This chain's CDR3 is CASSLGHRVRHF. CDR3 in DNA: TGTGCCAGCAGCTTAGGTCACAGAGTCCGGCATTTT.

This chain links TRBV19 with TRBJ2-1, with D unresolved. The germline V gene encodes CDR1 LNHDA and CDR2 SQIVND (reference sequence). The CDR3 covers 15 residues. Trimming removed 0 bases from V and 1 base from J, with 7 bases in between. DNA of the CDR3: TGTGCCAGTAGTATAGACAGACGTTCCTACAATGAGCAGTTCTTC. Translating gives CASSIDRRSYNEQFF.

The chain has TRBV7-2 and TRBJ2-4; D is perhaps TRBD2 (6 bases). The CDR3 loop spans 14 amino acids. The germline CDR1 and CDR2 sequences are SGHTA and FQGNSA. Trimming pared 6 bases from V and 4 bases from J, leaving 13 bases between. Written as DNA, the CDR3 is TGTGCCAGCAGGGGGGGAGCGGAGAAAAACATTCAGTACTTC. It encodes CASRGGAEKNIQYF.

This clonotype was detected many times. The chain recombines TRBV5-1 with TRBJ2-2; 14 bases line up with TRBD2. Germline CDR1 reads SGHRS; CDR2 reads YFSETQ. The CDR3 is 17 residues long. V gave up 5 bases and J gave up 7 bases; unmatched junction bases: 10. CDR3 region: CASSPGTSGRISGELFF. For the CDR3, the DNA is TGCGCCAGCAGTCCCGGGACTAGCGGGAGAATAAGCGGGGAGCTGTTTTTT. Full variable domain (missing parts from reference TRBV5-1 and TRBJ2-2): KAGVTQTPRYLIKTRGQQVTLSCSPISGHRSVSWYQQTPGQGLQFLFEYFSETQRNKGNFPGRFSGRQFSNSRSEMNVSTLELGDSALYLCASSPGTSGRISGELFFGEGSRLTVL.

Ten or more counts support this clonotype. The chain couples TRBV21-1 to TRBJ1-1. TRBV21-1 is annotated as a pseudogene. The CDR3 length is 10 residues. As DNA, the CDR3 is TGTGCCAGCACTCCCACTGAAGCTTTCTTT. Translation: CASTPTEAFF.

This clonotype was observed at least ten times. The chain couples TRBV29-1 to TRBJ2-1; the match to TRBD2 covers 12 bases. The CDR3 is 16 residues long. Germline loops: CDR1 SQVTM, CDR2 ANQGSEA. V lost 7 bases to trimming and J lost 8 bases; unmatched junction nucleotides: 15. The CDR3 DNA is TGCAGCGCCTTAGGTCTAGCGGGAGGGTTTGGCGATGAGCAGTTCTTC. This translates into CSALGLAGGFGDEQFF.

This CDR3 is CASSVRENIQYF. The CDR3 region has the DNA TGTGCCAGCAGCGTTAGGGAAAACATTCAGTACTTC. The J gene is TRBJ2-4, the V gene TRBV7-9; no definite D call. The V end lost 5 bases, the J end lost 5 bases, and 7 bases lay between the germline ends. There are 12 residues in the CDR3. Germline CDR1 and CDR2: SEHNR and FQNEAQ (reference sequence).

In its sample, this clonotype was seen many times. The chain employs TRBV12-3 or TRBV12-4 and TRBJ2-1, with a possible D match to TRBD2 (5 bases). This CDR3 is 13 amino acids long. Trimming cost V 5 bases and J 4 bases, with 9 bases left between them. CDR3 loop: CASSTGLYNEQFF. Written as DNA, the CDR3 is TGTGCCAGCAGTACCGGACTTTACAATGAGCAGTTCTTC.

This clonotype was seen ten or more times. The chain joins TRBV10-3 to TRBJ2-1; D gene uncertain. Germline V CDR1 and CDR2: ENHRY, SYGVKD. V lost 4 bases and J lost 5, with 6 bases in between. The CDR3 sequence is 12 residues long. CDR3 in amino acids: CAISVGNNEQFF. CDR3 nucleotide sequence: TGTGCCATCAGTGTTGGGAACAATGAGCAGTTCTTC.

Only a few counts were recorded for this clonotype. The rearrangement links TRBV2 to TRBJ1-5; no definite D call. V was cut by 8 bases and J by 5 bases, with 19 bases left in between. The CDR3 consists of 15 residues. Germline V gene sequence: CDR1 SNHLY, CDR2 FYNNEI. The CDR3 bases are TGTGCCAGCTCGCTGGGATCTAGACCCGATCAGCCCCAGCATTTT. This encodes CASSLGSRPDQPQHF.

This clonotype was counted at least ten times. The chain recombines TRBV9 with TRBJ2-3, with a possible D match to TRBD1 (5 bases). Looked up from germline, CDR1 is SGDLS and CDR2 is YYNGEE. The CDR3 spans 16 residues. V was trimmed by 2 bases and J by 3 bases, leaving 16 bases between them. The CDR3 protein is CASSVSGLGGTDTQYF. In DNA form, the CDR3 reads TGTGCCAGCAGCGTGTCAGGGTTAGGTGGAACAGATACGCAGTATTTT. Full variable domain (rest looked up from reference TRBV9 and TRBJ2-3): DSGVTQTPKHLITATGQRVTLRCSPRSGDLSVYWYQQSLDQGLQFLIQYYNGEERAKGNILERFSAQQFPDLHSELNLSSLELGDSALYFCASSVSGLGGTDTQYFGPGTRLTVL.

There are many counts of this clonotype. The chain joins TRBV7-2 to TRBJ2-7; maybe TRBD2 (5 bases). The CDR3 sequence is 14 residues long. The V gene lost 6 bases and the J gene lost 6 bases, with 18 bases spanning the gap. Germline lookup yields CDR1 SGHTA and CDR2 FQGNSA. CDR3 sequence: CASRRNLAGSEQYF. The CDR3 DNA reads TGTGCCAGCAGGCGTAACCTGGCGGGTAGCGAGCAGTACTTC.

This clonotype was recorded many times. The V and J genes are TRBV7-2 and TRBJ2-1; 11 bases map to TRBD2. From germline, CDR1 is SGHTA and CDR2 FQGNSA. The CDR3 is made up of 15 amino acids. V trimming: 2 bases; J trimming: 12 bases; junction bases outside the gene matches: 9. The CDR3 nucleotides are TGTGCCAGCAGCTTATTGGACCTAGCGGGAGGCGGGCAGTTCTTC. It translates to CASSLLDLAGGGQFF. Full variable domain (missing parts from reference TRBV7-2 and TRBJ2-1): GAGVSQSPSNKVTEKGKDVELRCDPISGHTALYWYRQSLGQGLEFLIYFQGNSAPDKSGLPSDRFSAERTGGSVSTLTIQRTQQEDSAVYLCASSLLDLAGGGQFFGPGTRLTVL.

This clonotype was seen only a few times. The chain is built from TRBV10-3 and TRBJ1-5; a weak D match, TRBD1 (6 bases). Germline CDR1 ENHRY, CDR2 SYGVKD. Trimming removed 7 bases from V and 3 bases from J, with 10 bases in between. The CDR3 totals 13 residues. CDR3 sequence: CAITGQLNQPQHF. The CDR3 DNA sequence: TGTGCCATCACTGGACAGCTCAATCAGCCCCAGCATTTT.

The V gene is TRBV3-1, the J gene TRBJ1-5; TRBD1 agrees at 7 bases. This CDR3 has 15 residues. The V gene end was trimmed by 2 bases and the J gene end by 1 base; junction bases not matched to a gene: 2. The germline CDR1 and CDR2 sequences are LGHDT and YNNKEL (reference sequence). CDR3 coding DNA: TGTGCCAGCAGCCAACAGGGGGGAAGCAATCAGCCCCAGCATTTT. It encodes CASSQQGGSNQPQHF.

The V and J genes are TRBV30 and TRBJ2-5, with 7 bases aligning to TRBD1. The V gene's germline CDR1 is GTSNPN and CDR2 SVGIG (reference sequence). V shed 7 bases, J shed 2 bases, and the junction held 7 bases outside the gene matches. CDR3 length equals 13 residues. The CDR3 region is CASTGKEQETQYF. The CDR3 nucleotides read TGTGCCTCGACAGGGAAAGAGCAAGAGACCCAGTACTTC. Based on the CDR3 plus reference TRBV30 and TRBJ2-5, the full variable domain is SQTIHQWPATLVQPVGSPLSLECTVEGTSNPNLYWYRQAAGRGLQLLFYSVGIGQISSEVPQNLSASRPQDRQFILSSKKLLLSDSGFYLCASTGKEQETQYFGPGTRLLVL.

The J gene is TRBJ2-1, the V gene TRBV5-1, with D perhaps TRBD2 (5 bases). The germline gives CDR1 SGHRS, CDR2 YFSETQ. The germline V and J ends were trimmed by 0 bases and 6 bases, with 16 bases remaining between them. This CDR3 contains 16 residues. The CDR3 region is CASSLALDSAVNEQFF. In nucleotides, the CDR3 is TGCGCCAGCAGCTTGGCCCTCGACTCAGCGGTCAATGAGCAGTTCTTC.

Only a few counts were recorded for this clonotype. Here the CDR3 reads CASSSPRSSNYGYTF. The CDR3 nucleotides read TGTGCCAGCAGTTCCCCTAGGAGTTCTAACTATGGCTACACCTTC. This rearrangement joins TRBV6-2 or TRBV6-3 to TRBJ1-2; D remains ambiguous. The length of the CDR3 is 15 residues. V lost 4 bases to trimming and J lost 0 bases, with 12 bases between them. The germline CDR1 and CDR2 sequences are MNHEY and SVGEGT.